This TCR beta chain was profiled in a study of CD4 T cells in relation to SARS-CoV-2 and coronaviruses. Study-wide background: Crossreactive spike epitopes shared across donors were mapped to their HLA restriction.

V lost 6 bases, J lost 5 bases, and 19 bases lay in between. The CDR3 loop spans 15 amino acids. Per the germline V gene, CDR1 is SGHTA and CDR2 is FQGNSA. Of note for this clone: Its antigen is currently unknown.

Here immunoSEQ multiplex PCR was the method, and the copy in TCRdb shows in-frame clones only, minus some. The data show 25,000 to 30,000 clones, about 75% seen once. Before the COVID-19 pandemic, during about 2011-2019, CD4+ T cells were taken from unexposed donors. CD4+ T cells were isolated from the cells after 10 days of culture. The gene calls are TRBV7-2 and TRBJ1-1, with a weak D call TRBD1 (6 bases). This clonotype originated in a human donor in good health. The source material was CD4+ T cells from PBMCs, cultured in vitro. CDR3 DNA sequence: TGTGCCAGCAGACCTCCCACAGGGCCTTTTACTGAAGCTTTCTTT. This codes for CASRPPTGPFTEAFF.